The subject of this entry is one TCR beta chain. TCRdb's table, derived via immunoSEQ multiplex PCR, lists solely in-frame clones and lacks some. This sample has about 87,000 clones, with 90% found just once. This record comes from a study of blood T cell repertoires in COVID-19. V was clipped by 3 bases and J by 10 bases; unmatched bases: 7. This CDR3 is 14 amino acids long. From germline, CDR1 is MNHEY and CDR2 SVGAGI. The chain combines TRBV6-5 with TRBJ1-3, with 9 bases that match TRBD1. This clonotype was sampled from a man aged 18 to 35 with COVID-19, enrolled during active disease. The source material was peripheral blood. The CDR3 loop reads CASSYGTGIGTIYF. CDR3 DNA sequence: TGTGCCAGCAGTTATGGGACAGGGATTGGGACCATATATTTT.